The 28 T cell receptor beta chains below come from one sample, sequenced in a study of T cells in Graves' hyperthyroidism and ophthalmopathy. There were TCR beta CDR3 regions amplified from RNA transcripts. A first-round RT-PCR of the TCR CDR3 used the HTBI primer set. In TCRdb, the multiplex PCR reads were re-called with MiXCR into one record per CDR3 protein. The sample shows some 350,000 distinct CDR3 sequences, 13% to 15% of them seen only once. The sample comprised blood. Receptor source: a woman in her sixties with Graves' ophthalmopathy.

The genes are TRBV4-1 and TRBJ2-4; the D gene is possibly TRBD1 (6 bases). Germline assignment: CDR1 MGHRA and CDR2 YSYEKL. Trimming removed 0 bases at V and 1 base at J, with 16 bases between. This CDR3 has 18 amino acids. The CDR3 bases are TGCGCCAGCAGCCAAGATAACACGAACAGGGTGGCCAAAAACATTCAGTACTTC. Amino acid sequence: CASSQDNTNRVAKNIQYF.

This clonotype was counted at least ten times. The V and J genes are TRBV2 and TRBJ2-7, with D uncertain. V dropped 8 bases and J dropped 4 bases, with 12 bases sitting between them. CDR1 and CDR2 from the germline V gene are SNHLY and FYNNEI. CDR3 length: 12 residues. In DNA form, the CDR3 reads TGTGCCAGCCTTGGTTCTGGGTACGAGCAGTACTTC. This encodes CASLGSGYEQYF. Full variable domain (rest looked up from reference TRBV2 and TRBJ2-7): EPEVTQTPSHQVTQMGQEVILRCVPISNHLYFYWYRQILGQKVEFLVSFYNNEISEKSEIFDDQFSVERPDGSNFTLKIRSTKLEDSAMYFCASLGSGYEQYFGPGTRLTVT.

This clonotype was detected many times. The rearrangement uses TRBV7-3 and TRBJ2-2, with TRBD2 identical over 8 bases. Germline values: CDR1 SGHTA, CDR2 FQGTGA. The CDR3 contains 16 residues. V shed 5 bases, J shed 0 bases, and the junction held 5 bases outside the gene matches. The CDR3 DNA sequence: TGTGCCAGCAGCCGCCAAGCGGGAGCGAACACCGGGGAGCTGTTTTTT. Translation gives CASSRQAGANTGELFF.

This clonotype has ten or more counts. This chain uses TRBV28 with TRBJ2-3; tentative D call: TRBD2 (6 bases). The CDR3 runs to 15 residues. Per the germline V gene, CDR1 is MDHEN and CDR2 is SYDVKM. Trimming pared 7 bases from V and 0 bases from J, leaving 14 bases between. The DNA of the CDR3 is TGTGCCAGCACCATTCGCGGGATTAGCACAGATACGCAGTATTTT. The encoded protein is CASTIRGISTDTQYF.

This clonotype has ten or more counts. The chain links TRBV11-3 to TRBJ2-2; D is unresolved. This CDR3 spans 15 amino acids. The V and J ends lost 5 bases and 7 bases respectively, with 17 bases between them. CDR1 is SGHNT, CDR2 YENEEA, per germline. The CDR3 loop reads CASSPDRNRGGELFF. DNA for the CDR3: TGTGCCAGCAGCCCGGACCGGAATCGCGGCGGGGAGCTGTTTTTT.

This clonotype was counted at least ten times. The chain couples TRBV6-2 or TRBV6-3 to TRBJ2-2; 12 bases align to TRBD2. The CDR3 has 17 amino acids. Unmatched junction bases numbered 6, after V lost 2 bases and J lost 5 bases. CDR1 MNHEY and CDR2 SVGEGT come from the germline V gene. DNA for the CDR3: TGTGCCAGCAGTTACCAAGGGACTAGCGGGTTAACCGGGGAGCTGTTTTTT. Translating gives CASSYQGTSGLTGELFF.

This clonotype has a count of ten or more. The V call is TRBV2, the J call TRBJ2-3; 12 positions match TRBD2. The CDR3 totals 19 residues. Germline lookup yields CDR1 SNHLY and CDR2 FYNNEI. Trimming removed 2 bases from V and 3 bases from J; junction bases left unmatched: 12. CDR3 nucleotide sequence: TGTGCCAGCAGTGAAACAGGGATCCTAGCGGGGGGGGCGACAGATACGCAGTATTTT. It translates to CASSETGILAGGATDTQYF.

The sample holds many counts of this clonotype. The chain couples TRBV29-1 to TRBJ1-2, with a possible D match to TRBD1 (5 bases). V was pared by 7 bases and J by 4 bases, with 22 bases between. This CDR3 has 15 amino acids. Germline V gives CDR1 SQVTM, CDR2 ANQGSEA. CDR3 loop: CSDGGWTQEGYGYTF. CDR3 DNA: TGCAGCGACGGGGGATGGACCCAAGAGGGCTATGGCTACACCTTC.

The genes are TRBV7-9 and TRBJ2-1; the D is unclear. With 4 bases removed from V and 3 bases from J, the gap between germline ends came to 13 bases. Germline loops: CDR1 SEHNR, CDR2 FQNEAQ (reference sequence). This CDR3 spans 15 amino acids. As DNA, the CDR3 is TGTGCCAGCAGCTCCGTGGCAGCCCACTACAATGAGCAGTTCTTC. Residues: CASSSVAAHYNEQFF.

This clonotype has at least ten counts. The rearrangement joins TRBV20-1 to TRBJ2-1; D gene uncertain. Germline assignment: CDR1 DFQATT and CDR2 SNEGSKA (reference sequence). Trimming removed 2 bases at V and 9 bases at J, with 23 bases between. This CDR3 is built from 16 residues. The CDR3 bases are TGCAGTGCTAGACCGGCCCGGCGGATGCTCTATAGTGAGCAGTTCTTC. Its protein is CSARPARRMLYSEQFF.

This chain uses TRBV2 with TRBJ2-7, with TRBD1 matching over 7 bases. Germline CDR1 and CDR2: SNHLY and FYNNEI. The CDR3 is 16 amino acids. Trimming took 6 bases from V and 5 from J; bases not matched to a gene: 16. CDR3 nucleotides: TGTGCCAGCAGCGAAAGCACCGGGACAGTAATGAACGAGCAGTACTTC. This gives the protein CASSESTGTVMNEQYF.

The chain links TRBV15 to TRBJ1-6; no clear D. This CDR3 region has 15 residues. From germline, CDR1 is LNHNV and CDR2 YYDKDF (reference sequence). The germline V and J ends were trimmed by 5 bases and 9 bases, with 17 bases remaining between them. For the CDR3, the DNA is TGTGCCACCAGCGACCTCCCAGTTAACGGTTCACCCCTCCACTTT. Its translation is CATSDLPVNGSPLHF.

This clonotype appeared many times. The V and J genes are TRBV6-1 and TRBJ2-3; 11 positions agree with TRBD2. The CDR3 is made up of 16 amino acids. Trimming at V came to 4 bases and at J to 5 bases, leaving 8 bases not matched to a gene. The V gene's germline CDR1 is MNHNS and CDR2 SASEGT. Here the CDR3 reads CASSVPSGRPGDTQYF. CDR3 nucleotides: TGTGCCAGCAGTGTCCCTAGCGGGAGGCCAGGAGATACGCAGTATTTT.

The genes are TRBV7-9 and TRBJ1-1; no reliable D call. V lost 5 bases and J lost 3, with 10 bases in between. Germline V gene lookup returns CDR1 SEHNR and CDR2 FQNEAQ (reference sequence). This CDR3 has 13 amino acids. CDR3 amino acids: CASSKTDDTEAFF. In nucleotides, the CDR3 is TGTGCCAGCAGCAAGACCGATGACACTGAAGCTTTCTTT.

The table lists this clonotype with many counts. The genes are TRBV27 and TRBJ2-1; a weak D match, TRBD2 (6 bases). CDR1 is MNHEY, CDR2 SMNVEV, per germline (reference sequence). V gave up 3 bases and J gave up 7 bases, with 13 bases separating them. The CDR3 totals 14 residues. CDR3 protein: CASSFGGDGNEQFF. The CDR3 nucleotides read TGTGCCAGCAGTTTTGGCGGGGACGGGAATGAGCAGTTCTTC.

The genes are TRBV7-2 and TRBJ1-5; D is perhaps TRBD1 (6 bases). From germline, CDR1 is SGHTA and CDR2 FQGNSA. The CDR3 is 14 amino acids. V was shortened by 6 bases and J by 6 bases, with 15 bases between the two germline ends. The CDR3 DNA follows: TGTGCCAGCAGGCCTACAGGGTTTGCTCAGCCCCAGCATTTT. Translation: CASRPTGFAQPQHF.

This clonotype appeared a few times. The chain recombines TRBV6-4 with TRBJ2-3; 9 nucleotides match TRBD1. Germline-derived CDR1 and CDR2 are MRHNA and SNTAGT. The V and J ends lost 2 bases and 2 bases, in that order; junction bases with no gene match: 2. This CDR3 region has 15 residues. The CDR3 DNA follows: TGTGCCAGCAGTGACGGGACAGGGCACACAGATACGCAGTATTTT. Translated: CASSDGTGHTDTQYF.

The chain is built from TRBV3-1 and TRBJ2-1; TRBD2 agrees at 12 bases. CDR1 and CDR2 from the germline V gene are LGHDT and YNNKEL (reference sequence). The CDR3 extends over 14 amino acids. J gave up 8 bases and V 6 bases, and 5 bases lay outside the gene matches. The CDR3 loop is CASSQLAGGHEQFF. The CDR3 DNA reads as TGTGCCAGCAGTCAGCTAGCGGGAGGGCATGAGCAGTTCTTC.

This clonotype was seen at least ten times. The gene calls are TRBV30 and TRBJ1-1, with D possibly matching TRBD1 (5 bases). Germline V gives CDR1 GTSNPN, CDR2 SVGIG (reference sequence). CDR3 size: 14 residues. Trimming removed 1 base from V and 7 bases from J, with 16 bases in between. The CDR3 DNA follows: TGTGCCTGGAGTGAGGGGCAGGCCACTAGTGAAGCTTTCTTT. Translating it yields CAWSEGQATSEAFF. Variable domain in full (rest from reference TRBV30 and TRBJ1-1): SQTIHQWPATLVQPVGSPLSLECTVEGTSNPNLYWYRQAAGRGLQLLFYSVGIGQISSEVPQNLSASRPQDRQFILSSKKLLLSDSGFYLCAWSEGQATSEAFFGQGTRLTVV.

There are many counts of this clonotype. J is TRBJ2-7 and V is TRBV28, with D possibly TRBD2 on 6 matching bases. Germline V gene lookup returns CDR1 MDHEN and CDR2 SYDVKM. CDR3 length: 15 amino acids. V was shortened by 10 bases and J by 4 bases, with 23 bases between the two germline ends. The CDR3 region has the DNA TGTGCCACCAAGAGAGGAGTAATTGGGGGGTACGAGCAGTACTTC. Translating gives CATKRGVIGGYEQYF.

Only a few counts were recorded for this clonotype. The chain combines TRBV20-1 with TRBJ2-3, with 11 bases identical to TRBD2. V lost 0 bases and J lost 2; bases outside the gene matches: 7. The CDR3 runs to 17 residues. Germline CDR1 is DFQATT and CDR2 is SNEGSKA (reference sequence). CDR3 amino acids: CSAREGGTSGHTDTQYF. The CDR3 DNA reads as TGCAGTGCTAGAGAGGGGGGGACTAGCGGACACACAGATACGCAGTATTTT.

There are many counts of this clonotype. The gene calls are TRBV6-2 or TRBV6-3 and TRBJ2-1, with 10 bases lining up with TRBD2. This CDR3 contains 13 residues. Germline CDR1 is MNHEY and CDR2 is SVGEGT. CDR3 nucleotides: TGTGCAAGCGGGAGGGCCACGTACAATGAGCAGTTCTTC. This gives the protein CASGRATYNEQFF.

This clonotype was detected many times. The gene calls are TRBV7-3 and TRBJ2-2; TRBD2 matches 14 bases. Germline assignment: CDR1 SGHTA and CDR2 FQGTGA. V lost 5 bases and J lost 4; bases outside the gene matches: 12. The CDR3 spans 19 residues. Here the CDR3 DNA reads TGTGCCAGCAGCCGCACGGGGACTAGCGGGAGCGGGAGCACCGGGGAGCTGTTTTTT. As protein: CASSRTGTSGSGSTGELFF.

This clonotype was detected many times. CDR3 sequence reads: CASSEIRQSNTEAFF. In nucleotides, the CDR3 is TGTGCCAGCAGTGAAATTCGCCAGTCAAACACTGAAGCTTTCTTT. The chain has TRBV25-1 and TRBJ1-1; D not certain. V was trimmed by 2 bases and J by 2 bases, leaving 12 bases between them. CDR3 length: 15 amino acids. From germline, CDR1 is MGHDK and CDR2 SYGVNS.

This clonotype was counted between two and nine times. CDR3 region: CASSLAGGSYTGELFF. CDR3 DNA: TGTGCCAGCAGCTTAGCCGGGGGTAGTTACACCGGGGAGCTGTTTTTT. V is TRBV7-2 and J is TRBJ2-2; D may be TRBD2 (6 bases). This CDR3 spans 16 amino acids. Deletions cut 0 bases from V and 3 bases from J, with 11 bases between. Germline CDR1 reads SGHTA; CDR2 reads FQGNSA.

The V and J genes are TRBV7-2 and TRBJ2-1; no clear D. V lost 1 base, J lost 8 bases, and 6 bases lay in between. Germline V gene data show CDR1 as SGHTA and CDR2 as FQGNSA. The CDR3 runs 12 residues. CDR3 protein: CASSLVRYEQFF. The CDR3 DNA reads as TGTGCCAGCAGCTTAGTTCGCTATGAGCAGTTCTTC.

This clonotype was counted many times. The chain has TRBV20-1 and TRBJ2-7; D is possibly TRBD2 (6 bases). Looked up from germline, CDR1 is DFQATT and CDR2 is SNEGSKA (reference sequence). The CDR3 covers 14 residues. V lost 3 bases and J lost 6, with 18 bases in between. As DNA, the CDR3 is TGCAGTGCTAGGAGGATCGGGGGAGGTCTCGAGCAGTACTTC. This gives the protein CSARRIGGGLEQYF.

This clonotype was detected ten times or more. The rearrangement uses TRBV30 and TRBJ2-7; 10 positions agree with TRBD1. This CDR3 has 16 amino acids. Per germline, CDR1 GTSNPN and CDR2 SVGIG (reference sequence). The trim removed 1 base at V and 4 bases at J, leaving 10 bases unmatched. CDR3 protein: CAWSGRQGAIGYEQYF. The CDR3 coding sequence is TGTGCCTGGAGTGGTAGACAGGGGGCAATAGGTTACGAGCAGTACTTC.